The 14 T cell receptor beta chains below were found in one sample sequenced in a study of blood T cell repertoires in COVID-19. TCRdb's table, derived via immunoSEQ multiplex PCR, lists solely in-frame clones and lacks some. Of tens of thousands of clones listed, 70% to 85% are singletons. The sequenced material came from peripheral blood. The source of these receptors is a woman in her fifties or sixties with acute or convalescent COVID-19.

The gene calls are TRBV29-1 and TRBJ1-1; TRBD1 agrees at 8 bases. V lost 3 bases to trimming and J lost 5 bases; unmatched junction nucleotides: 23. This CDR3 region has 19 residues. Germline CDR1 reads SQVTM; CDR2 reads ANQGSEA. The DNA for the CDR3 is TGCAGCGTTGATTTTGGGAGCAGGGGGCTCGAGTTTGTTAATACTGAAGCTTTCTTT. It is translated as CSVDFGSRGLEFVNTEAFF.

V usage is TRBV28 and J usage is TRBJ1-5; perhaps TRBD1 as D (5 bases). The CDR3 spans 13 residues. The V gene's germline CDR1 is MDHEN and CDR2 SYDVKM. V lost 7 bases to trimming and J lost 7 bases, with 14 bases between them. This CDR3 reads CASNPGHSQPQHF. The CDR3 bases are TGTGCCAGCAACCCCGGACACTCGCAGCCCCAGCATTTT.

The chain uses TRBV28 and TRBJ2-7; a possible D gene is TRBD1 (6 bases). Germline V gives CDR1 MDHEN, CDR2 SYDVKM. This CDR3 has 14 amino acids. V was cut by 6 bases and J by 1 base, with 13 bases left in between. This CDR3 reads CASRERTASYEQYF. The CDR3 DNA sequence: TGTGCCAGCAGAGAACGGACAGCTTCCTACGAGCAGTACTTC. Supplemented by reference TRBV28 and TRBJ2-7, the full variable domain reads DVKVTQSSRYLVKRTGEKVFLECVQDMDHENMFWYRQDPGLGLRLIYFSYDVKMKEKGDIPEGYSVSREKKERFSLILESASTNQTSMYLCASRERTASYEQYFGPGTRLTVT.

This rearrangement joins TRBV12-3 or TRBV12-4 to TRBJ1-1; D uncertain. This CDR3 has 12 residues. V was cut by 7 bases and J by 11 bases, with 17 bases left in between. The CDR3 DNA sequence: TGTGCCAGCACCTCGGGTGGAGGGCTGGCTTTCTTT. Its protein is CASTSGGGLAFF.

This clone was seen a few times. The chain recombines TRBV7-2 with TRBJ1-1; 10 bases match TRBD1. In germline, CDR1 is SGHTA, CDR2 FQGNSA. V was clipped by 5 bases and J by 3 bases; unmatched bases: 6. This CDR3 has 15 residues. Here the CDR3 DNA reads TGTGCCAGCAGCCCCCGGACAGGGGGGTACACTGAAGCTTTCTTT. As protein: CASSPRTGGYTEAFF.

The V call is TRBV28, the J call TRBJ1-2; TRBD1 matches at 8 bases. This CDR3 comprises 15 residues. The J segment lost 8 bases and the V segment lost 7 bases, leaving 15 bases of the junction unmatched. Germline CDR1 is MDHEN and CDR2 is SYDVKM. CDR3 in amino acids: CASTGQGATGRGYTF. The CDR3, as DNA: TGTGCCAGCACGGGGCAGGGGGCCACAGGTCGGGGCTACACCTTC.

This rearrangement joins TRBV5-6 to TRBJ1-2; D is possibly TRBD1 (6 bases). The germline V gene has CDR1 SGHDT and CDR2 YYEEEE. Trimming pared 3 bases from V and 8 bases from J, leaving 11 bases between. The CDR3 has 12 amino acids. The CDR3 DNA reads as TGTGCCAGCAGCTCAGGGGCTTGGGGCTACACCTTC. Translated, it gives CASSSGAWGYTF.

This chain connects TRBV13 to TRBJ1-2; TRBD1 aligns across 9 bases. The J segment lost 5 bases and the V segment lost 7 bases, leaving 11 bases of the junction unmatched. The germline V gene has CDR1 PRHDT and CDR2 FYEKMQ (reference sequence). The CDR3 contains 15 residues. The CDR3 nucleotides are TGTGCCAGCACCTCACGGGGACAGGGTGTTTATGGCTACACCTTC. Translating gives CASTSRGQGVYGYTF.

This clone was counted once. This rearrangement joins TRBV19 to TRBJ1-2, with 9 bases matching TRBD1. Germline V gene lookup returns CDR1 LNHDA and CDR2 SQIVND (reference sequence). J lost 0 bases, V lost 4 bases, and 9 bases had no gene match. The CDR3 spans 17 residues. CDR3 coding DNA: TGTGCCAGTAGTACCGGACAGGGGATTTCGACTAACTATGGCTACACCTTC. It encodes CASSTGQGISTNYGYTF.

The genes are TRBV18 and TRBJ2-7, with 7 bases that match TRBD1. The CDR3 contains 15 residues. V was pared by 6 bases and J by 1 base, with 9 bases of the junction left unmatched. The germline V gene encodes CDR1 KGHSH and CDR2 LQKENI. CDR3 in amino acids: CASSGEGGASYEQYF. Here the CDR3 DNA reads TGTGCCAGCTCCGGAGAAGGGGGCGCTTCCTACGAGCAGTACTTC.

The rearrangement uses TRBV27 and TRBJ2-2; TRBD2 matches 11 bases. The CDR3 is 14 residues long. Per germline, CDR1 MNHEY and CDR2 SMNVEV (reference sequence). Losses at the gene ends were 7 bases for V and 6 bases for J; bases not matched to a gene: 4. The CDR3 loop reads CASKDSGRAGELFF. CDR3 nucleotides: TGTGCCAGCAAAGATAGCGGGAGGGCCGGGGAGCTGTTTTTT.

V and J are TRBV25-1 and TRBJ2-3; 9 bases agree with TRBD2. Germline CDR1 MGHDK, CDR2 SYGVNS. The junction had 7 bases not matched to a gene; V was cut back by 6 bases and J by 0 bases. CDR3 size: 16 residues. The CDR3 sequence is CASSALAGTSTDTQYF. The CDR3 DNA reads TGTGCCAGCAGCGCCCTAGCGGGAACAAGCACAGATACGCAGTATTTT. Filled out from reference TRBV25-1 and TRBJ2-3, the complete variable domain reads EADIYQTPRYLVIGTGKKITLECSQTMGHDKMYWYQQDPGMELHLIHYSYGVNSTEKGDLSSESTVSRIRTEHFPLTLESARPSHTSQYLCASSALAGTSTDTQYFGPGTRLTVL.

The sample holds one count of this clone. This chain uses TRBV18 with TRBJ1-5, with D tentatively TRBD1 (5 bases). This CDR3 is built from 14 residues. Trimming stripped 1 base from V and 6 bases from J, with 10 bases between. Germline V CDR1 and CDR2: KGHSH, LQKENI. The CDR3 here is CASSPRTGFQPQHF. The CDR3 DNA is TGTGCCAGCTCACCACGAACAGGTTTTCAGCCCCAGCATTTT.

The CDR3 DNA follows: TGTGCCAGCAGCTCACTGCGAGGGAGGAACACTGAAGCTTTCTTT. This encodes CASSSLRGRNTEAFF. The V gene is TRBV5-4, the J gene TRBJ1-1; D unclear. Germline CDR1 SGHNT, CDR2 YYREEE (reference sequence). Trimming pared 3 bases from V and 1 base from J, leaving 13 bases between. The CDR3 spans 15 residues.